This paragraph reports one TCR beta chain. Its specificity is unknown. This record belongs to a study of blood T cells in healthy people across ages. The study's findings and limits: Higher diversity, along with more naive CD4+ cells, distinguished long-lived donors from aged donors.

Each donor had about 10 milliliters of peripheral blood drawn. A sample-barcoded 5' primer and a J-beta primer mix were used in a second PCR of roughly 7 to 11 cycles. The template-switch adaptor was a 5' adaptor with 12 random nucleotides. It tagged each cDNA molecule. Every sample gave at least 3 million paired-end reads containing CDR3. Each CDR3 protein is one row after TCRdb ran MiXCR on the 5' RACE reads. The sample records hundreds of thousands of distinct CDR3 sequences, about three fifths being singletons. The sequence was obtained from a man aged 25-45 years in good health. Sequenced input: blood.

The CDR3: CASSPGGLNLYGYTF. DNA of the CDR3: TGTGCCAGCAGCCCTGGAGGGTTAAACTTATATGGCTACACCTTC. The chain has TRBV14 and TRBJ1-2; no clear D gene. Germline V lookup: CDR1 SGHDN, CDR2 FVKESK. The V end was cut by 4 bases, the J end by 5 bases, with 17 bases between. This CDR3 is 15 amino acids long. The full variable domain, its missing parts supplied by reference TRBV14 and TRBJ1-2, is EAGVTQFPSHSVIEKGQTVTLRCDPISGHDNLYWYRRVMGKEIKFLLHFVKESKQDESGMPNNRFLAERTGGTYSTLKVQPAELEDSGVYFCASSPGGLNLYGYTFGSGTRLTVV.